The 2 T cell receptor beta chains given below trace back to one sample, sequenced in a study of lymphopenia after photon versus proton radiotherapy. The method was immunoSEQ multiplex PCR; TCRdb's version includes in-frame clones alone and lacks a portion of them. The table records 60,000 or so clones, approximately 86% of them present only once. Source: peripheral blood, taken from a patient treated with photon-based radiotherapy. The receptors come from a middle-aged man with gastric cancer.

The chain carries TRBV6-1 and TRBJ1-4; 10 bases agree with TRBD1. Germline V lookup: CDR1 MNHNS, CDR2 SASEGT. The CDR3 extends over 13 amino acids. J lost 4 bases, V lost 8 bases, and 1 base had no gene match. The CDR3 spells CASGDRGNEKLFF. DNA of the CDR3: TGTGCCAGCGGGGACAGGGGTAATGAAAAACTGTTTTTT.

V and J are TRBV5-1 and TRBJ2-1; D remains unclear. The CDR3 contains 11 residues. Germline lookup yields CDR1 SGHRS and CDR2 YFSETQ. The V gene lost 0 bases and the J gene lost 9 bases, with 4 bases spanning the gap. CDR3 amino acids: CASSLGVEQFF. The CDR3 bases are TGCGCCAGCAGCTTGGGGGTTGAGCAGTTCTTC.